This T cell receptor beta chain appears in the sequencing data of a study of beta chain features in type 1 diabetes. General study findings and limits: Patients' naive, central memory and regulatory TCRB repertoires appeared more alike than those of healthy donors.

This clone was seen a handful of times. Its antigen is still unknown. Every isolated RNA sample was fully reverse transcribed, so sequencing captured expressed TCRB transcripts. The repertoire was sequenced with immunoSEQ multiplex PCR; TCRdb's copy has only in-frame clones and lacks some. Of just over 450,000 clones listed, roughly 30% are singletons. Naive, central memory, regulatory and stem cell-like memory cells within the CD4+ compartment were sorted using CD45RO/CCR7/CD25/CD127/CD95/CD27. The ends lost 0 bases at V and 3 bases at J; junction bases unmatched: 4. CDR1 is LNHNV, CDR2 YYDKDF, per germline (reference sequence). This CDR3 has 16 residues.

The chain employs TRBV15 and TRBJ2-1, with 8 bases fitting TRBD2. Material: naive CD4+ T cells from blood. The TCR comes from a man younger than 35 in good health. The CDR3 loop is CATSRDPSGLYNEQFF. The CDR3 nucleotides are TGTGCCACCAGCAGAGATCCTAGCGGGCTCTACAATGAGCAGTTCTTC.